This T cell receptor beta chain was captured by sequencing in a study of cytomegalovirus exposure and HLA in healthy donors. Overall study: From HLA-typed donors, an early data release held about 92 million unique TCRs.

Worth noting for this clone: The antigen remains undetermined.

Trimming removed 4 bases at V and 6 bases at J, with 12 bases between. The length of the CDR3 is 13 residues. Germline V lookup: CDR1 MNHEY, CDR2 SVGAGI. The PCR had 60 Vbeta and 13 Jbeta primers. The data were produced by immunoSEQ multiplex PCR, yet TCRdb's version contains in-frame clones alone and is incomplete. The repertoire holds around 230,000 clones, with 70% to 90% as singletons. Study conclusions and caveats: Later analysis reportedly placed an Asian-associated ancestry cluster below the roughly 690-donor mean in N-insertions. Available immune exposure information covered CMV serostatus only. As a later analysis showed, several of the most significant clusters appeared to be linked to common viral pathogens.

The chain employs TRBV6-5 and TRBJ1-1; D unresolved. The sample taken for sequencing was PBMCs. The clonotype comes from a girl aged 2 to 9 in good health and CMV-seronegative. The CDR3 DNA sequence: TGTGCCAGCAGTTCAAAAAGCTTCGCTGAAGCTTTCTTT. This encodes CASSSKSFAEAFF.